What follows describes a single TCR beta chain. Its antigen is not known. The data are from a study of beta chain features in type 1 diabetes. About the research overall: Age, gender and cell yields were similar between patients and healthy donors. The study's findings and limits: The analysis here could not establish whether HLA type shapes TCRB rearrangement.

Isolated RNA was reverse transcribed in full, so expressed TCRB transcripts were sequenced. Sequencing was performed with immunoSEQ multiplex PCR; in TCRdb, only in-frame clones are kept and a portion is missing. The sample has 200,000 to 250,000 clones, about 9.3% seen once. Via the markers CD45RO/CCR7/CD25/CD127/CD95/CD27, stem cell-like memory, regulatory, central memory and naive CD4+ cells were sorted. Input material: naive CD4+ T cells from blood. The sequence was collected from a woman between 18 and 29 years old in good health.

Here the CDR3 DNA reads TGCGCCAGCAGCTTGGAAAGCGGTCCCTACGAGCAGTACTTC. Its translation is CASSLESGPYEQYF. This rearrangement joins TRBV5-1 to TRBJ2-7; tentative D call: TRBD2 (5 bases). Trimming cost V 0 bases and J 2 bases, with 9 bases left between them. Germline V gene sequence: CDR1 SGHRS, CDR2 YFSETQ. The CDR3 has 14 residues.